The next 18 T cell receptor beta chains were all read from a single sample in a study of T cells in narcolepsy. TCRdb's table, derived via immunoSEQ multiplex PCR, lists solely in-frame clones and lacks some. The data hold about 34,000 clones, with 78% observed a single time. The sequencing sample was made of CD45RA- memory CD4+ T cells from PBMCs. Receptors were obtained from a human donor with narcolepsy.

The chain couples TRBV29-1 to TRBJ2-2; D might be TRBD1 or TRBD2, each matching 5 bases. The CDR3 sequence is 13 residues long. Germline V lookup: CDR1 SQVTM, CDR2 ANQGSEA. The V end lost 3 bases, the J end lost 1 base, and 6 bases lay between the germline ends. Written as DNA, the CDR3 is TGCAGCGTTGATGGGGGGAACACCGGGGAGCTGTTTTTT. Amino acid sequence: CSVDGGNTGELFF.

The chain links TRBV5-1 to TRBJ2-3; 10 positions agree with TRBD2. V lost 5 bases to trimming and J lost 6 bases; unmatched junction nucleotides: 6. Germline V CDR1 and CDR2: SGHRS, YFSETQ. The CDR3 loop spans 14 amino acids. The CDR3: CASRASGSSDTQYF. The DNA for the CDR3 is TGCGCCAGCAGGGCTAGCGGGAGTTCCGATACGCAGTATTTT.

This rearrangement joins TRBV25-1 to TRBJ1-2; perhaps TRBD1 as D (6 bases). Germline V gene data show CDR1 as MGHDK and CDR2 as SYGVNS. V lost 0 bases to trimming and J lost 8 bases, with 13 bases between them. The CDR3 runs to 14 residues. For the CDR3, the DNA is TGTGCCAGCAGTGAATATCTGGGGGCGGCGGGCTACACCTTC. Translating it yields CASSEYLGAAGYTF.

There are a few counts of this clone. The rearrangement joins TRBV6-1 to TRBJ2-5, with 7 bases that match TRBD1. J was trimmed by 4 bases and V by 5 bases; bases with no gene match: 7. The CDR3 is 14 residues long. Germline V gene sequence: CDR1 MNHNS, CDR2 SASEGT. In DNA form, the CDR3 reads TGTGCCAGCAGTCAAGGGGGCAATTCAGAGACCCAGTACTTC. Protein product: CASSQGGNSETQYF.

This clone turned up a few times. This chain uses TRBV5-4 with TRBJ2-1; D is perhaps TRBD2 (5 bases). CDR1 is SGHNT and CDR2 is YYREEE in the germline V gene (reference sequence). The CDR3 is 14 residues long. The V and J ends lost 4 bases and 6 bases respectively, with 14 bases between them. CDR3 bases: TGTGCCAGCAGCACCCCGGCGGGTCCCAATGAGCAGTTCTTC. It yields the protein CASSTPAGPNEQFF.

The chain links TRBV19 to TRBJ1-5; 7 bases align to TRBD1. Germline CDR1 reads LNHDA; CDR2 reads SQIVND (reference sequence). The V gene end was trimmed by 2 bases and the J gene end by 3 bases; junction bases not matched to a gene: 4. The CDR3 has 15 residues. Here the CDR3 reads CASSIQGQPNQPQHF. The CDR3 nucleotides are TGTGCCAGTAGTATACAGGGACAGCCCAATCAGCCCCAGCATTTT.

The CDR3 bases are TGCGCCATGCCACCTCTCAGGGGGATATTCTGCTACGAGCAGTACTTC. This translates into CAMPPLRGIFCYEQYF. The rearrangement uses TRBV23-1 and TRBJ2-7; TRBD1 aligns across 7 bases. TRBV23-1 falls under the ORF class, with uncertain function. V gave up 10 bases and J gave up 3 bases; unmatched junction bases: 18. CDR3 size: 16 residues.

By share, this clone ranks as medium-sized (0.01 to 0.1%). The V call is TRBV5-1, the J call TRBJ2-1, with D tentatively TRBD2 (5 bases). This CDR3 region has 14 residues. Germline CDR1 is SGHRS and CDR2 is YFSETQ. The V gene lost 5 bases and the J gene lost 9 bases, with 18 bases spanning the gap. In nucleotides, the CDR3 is TGCGCCAGCAGAGAGGGTCTAGCTACCGGTGAGCAGTTCTTC. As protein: CASREGLATGEQFF.

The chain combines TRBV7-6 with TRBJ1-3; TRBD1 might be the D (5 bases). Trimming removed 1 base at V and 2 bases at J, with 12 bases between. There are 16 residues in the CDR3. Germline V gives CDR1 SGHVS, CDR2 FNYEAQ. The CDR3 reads CASSLVEAGPGNTIYF. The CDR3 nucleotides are TGTGCCAGCAGCTTAGTAGAGGCAGGGCCTGGAAACACCATATATTTT.

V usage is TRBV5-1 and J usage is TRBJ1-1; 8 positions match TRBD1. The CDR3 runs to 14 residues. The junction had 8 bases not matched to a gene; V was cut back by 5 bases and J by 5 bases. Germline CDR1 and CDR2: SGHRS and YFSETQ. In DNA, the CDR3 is TGCGCCAGCAGGCGGACAGGGAGGGAGACTGAAGCTTTCTTT. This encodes CASRRTGRETEAFF. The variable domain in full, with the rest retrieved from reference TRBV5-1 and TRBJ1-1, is KAGVTQTPRYLIKTRGQQVTLSCSPISGHRSVSWYQQTPGQGLQFLFEYFSETQRNKGNFPGRFSGRQFSNSRSEMNVSTLELGDSALYLCASRRTGRETEAFFGQGTRLTVV.

CDR3 sequence reads: CASSPTTGSNGYTF. The CDR3 DNA sequence: TGTGCCAGCTCACCAACTACAGGGAGTAATGGCTACACCTTC. V usage is TRBV18 and J usage is TRBJ1-2, with D possibly matching TRBD1 (6 bases). From germline, CDR1 is KGHSH and CDR2 LQKENI. V shed 2 bases and J shed 6 bases, with 13 bases lying between them. The CDR3 sequence is 14 residues long.

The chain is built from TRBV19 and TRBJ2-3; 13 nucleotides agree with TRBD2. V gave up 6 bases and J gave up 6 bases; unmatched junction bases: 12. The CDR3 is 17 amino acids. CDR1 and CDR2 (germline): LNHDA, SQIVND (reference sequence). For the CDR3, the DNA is TGTGCCAGTAGCCTTGAACTAGCGGGAGGGCCGGGGGATACGCAGTATTTT. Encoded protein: CASSLELAGGPGDTQYF.

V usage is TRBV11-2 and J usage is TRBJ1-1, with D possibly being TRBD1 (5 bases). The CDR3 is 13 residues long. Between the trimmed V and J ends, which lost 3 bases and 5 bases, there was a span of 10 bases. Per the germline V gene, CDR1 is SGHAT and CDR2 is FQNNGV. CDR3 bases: TGTGCCAGCAGCTTTTCGGGGGGGACTGAAGCTTTCTTT. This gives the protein CASSFSGGTEAFF.

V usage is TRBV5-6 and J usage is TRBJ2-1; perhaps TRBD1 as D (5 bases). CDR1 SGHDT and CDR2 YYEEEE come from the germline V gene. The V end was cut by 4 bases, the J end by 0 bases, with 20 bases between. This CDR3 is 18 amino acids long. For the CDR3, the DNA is TGTGCCAGCAGCCCCGATAGACAGTATGGAAGCTCCTACAATGAGCAGTTCTTC. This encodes CASSPDRQYGSSYNEQFF.

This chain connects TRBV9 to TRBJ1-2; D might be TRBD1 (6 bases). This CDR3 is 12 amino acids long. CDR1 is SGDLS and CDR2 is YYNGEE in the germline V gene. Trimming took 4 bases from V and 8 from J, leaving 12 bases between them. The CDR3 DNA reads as TGTGCCAGCAGCCCACCTAGGGGGGGCTACACCTTC. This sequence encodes CASSPPRGGYTF. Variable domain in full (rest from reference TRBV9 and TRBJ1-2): DSGVTQTPKHLITATGQRVTLRCSPRSGDLSVYWYQQSLDQGLQFLIQYYNGEERAKGNILERFSAQQFPDLHSELNLSSLELGDSALYFCASSPPRGGYTFGSGTRLTVV.

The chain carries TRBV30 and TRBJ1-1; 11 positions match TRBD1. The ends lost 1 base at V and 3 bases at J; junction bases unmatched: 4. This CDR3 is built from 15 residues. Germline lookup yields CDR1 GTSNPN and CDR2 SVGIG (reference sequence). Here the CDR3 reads CAWSASGQGDTEAFF. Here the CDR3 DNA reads TGTGCCTGGAGTGCTTCGGGACAGGGGGACACTGAAGCTTTCTTT.

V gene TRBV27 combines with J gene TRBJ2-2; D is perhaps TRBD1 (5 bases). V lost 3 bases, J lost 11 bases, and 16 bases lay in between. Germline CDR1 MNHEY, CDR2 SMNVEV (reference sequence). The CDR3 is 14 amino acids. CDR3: CASSLKGSTAELFF. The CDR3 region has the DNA TGTGCCAGCAGTTTGAAGGGGTCGACTGCTGAGCTGTTTTTT.

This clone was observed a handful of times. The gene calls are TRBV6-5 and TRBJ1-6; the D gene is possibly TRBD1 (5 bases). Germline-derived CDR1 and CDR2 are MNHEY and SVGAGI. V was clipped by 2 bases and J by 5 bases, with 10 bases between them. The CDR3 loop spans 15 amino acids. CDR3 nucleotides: TGTGCCAGCAGTTACGCAGGGACCAATAATTCACCCCTCCACTTT. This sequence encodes CASSYAGTNNSPLHF.